This T cell receptor (beta chain) is drawn from a study of OX40 agonist ivuxolimab in advanced cancers. Trimming took 4 bases from V and 8 from J, leaving 15 bases between them. The CDR3 loop spans 14 amino acids. Germline values: CDR1 LNHDA, CDR2 SQIVND (reference sequence). Generated by immunoSEQ multiplex PCR, the TCRdb table keeps only in-frame clones and is missing some. The table has 50,000 to 65,000 clones, approximately 87% seen once; the top ten hold 6.5% to 8%. The clonotype originates from an adult with an advanced solid tumor such as melanoma, head and neck, liver or kidney cancer. The sequencing used CD4+ or CD8+ T cells sorted from blood, collected in a trial of the OX40 agonist ivuxolimab. The rearrangement joins TRBV19 to TRBJ2-1, with D possibly TRBD2 on 5 matching bases. DNA for the CDR3: TGTGCCAGTAGTACCTCCTTTCGGGGAGATGAGCAGTTCTTC. This codes for CASSTSFRGDEQFF.